This passage covers 19 T cell receptor beta chains from one sample sequenced in a study of T cells after somatic rescue of genetic block. Only in-frame clones appear in the TCRdb table, and some are missing; sequencing was by immunoSEQ multiplex PCR. This sample yields 80,000 to 90,000 clones, of which 85% to 90% are seen a single time; 1.5% to 2% belongs to the top ten. The sequencing input was peripheral blood mononuclear cells (PBMCs). The receptor set was obtained from a woman under 30.

This rearrangement joins TRBV4-1 to TRBJ2-5; no definite D call. The CDR3 length is 11 residues. V was shortened by 1 base and J by 4 bases, with 1 base between the two germline ends. CDR1 is MGHRA and CDR2 is YSYEKL in the germline V gene. The CDR3 spells CASSQAETQYF. The DNA of the CDR3 is TGCGCCAGCAGCCAAGCAGAGACCCAGTACTTC.

In its sample, this clone was seen once. The chain couples TRBV10-2 to TRBJ1-5; D remains ambiguous. This CDR3 has 16 residues. Germline loops: CDR1 WSHSY, CDR2 SAAADI. Trimming shortened V by 2 bases and J by 8 bases, and 19 bases separated the two germline ends. The CDR3 bases are TGCGCCAGCAGTGAGAGAGGGTCCGGGAGCTCTGAGCCCCAGCATTTT. It codes for CASSERGSGSSEPQHF.

J is TRBJ2-5 and V is TRBV7-2; 7 bases match TRBD2. This CDR3 has 16 residues. Germline V CDR1 and CDR2: SGHTA, FQGNSA. V lost 3 bases and J lost 2; bases outside the gene matches: 9. CDR3 loop: CASSFNGASGQETQYF. The CDR3, as DNA: TGTGCCAGCAGCTTCAATGGGGCTAGCGGACAAGAGACCCAGTACTTC.

The chain combines TRBV6-5 with TRBJ2-7, with 9 nucleotides matching TRBD1. In germline, CDR1 is MNHEY, CDR2 SVGAGI. The CDR3 is made up of 15 amino acids. Trimming cost V 6 bases and J 4 bases; bases outside gene matches: 10. CDR3 coding DNA: TGTGCCAGCAGCAACATTGGACAGGGGAAGTACGAGCAGTACTTC. This codes for CASSNIGQGKYEQYF.

The rearrangement links TRBV29-1 to TRBJ1-4; possibly TRBD1 for D (5 bases). With 1 base removed from V and 4 bases from J, the gap between germline ends came to 16 bases. The germline CDR1 and CDR2 sequences are SQVTM and ANQGSEA. The CDR3 has 16 amino acids. CDR3 residues: CSVEGLPDTSNEKLFF. In DNA form, the CDR3 reads TGCAGCGTTGAAGGTCTGCCGGACACAAGTAATGAAAAACTGTTTTTT.

The genes are TRBV5-1 and TRBJ2-1; D ambiguous. The CDR3 consists of 15 residues. V was cut by 6 bases and J by 2 bases, with 15 bases left in between. The germline gives CDR1 SGHRS, CDR2 YFSETQ. The DNA for the CDR3 is TGCGCCAGCATAGGTGGGTCGAGTACCTACAATGAGCAGTTCTTC. Translated, it gives CASIGGSSTYNEQFF.

The gene calls are TRBV28 and TRBJ1-2; D is perhaps TRBD1 (5 bases). The CDR3 is 15 residues long. CDR1 is MDHEN and CDR2 is SYDVKM in the germline V gene. V lost 6 bases and J lost 0, with 14 bases in between. The CDR3 bases are TGTGCCAGCAGCCTCGGGGGAGTTGCTAACTATGGCTACACCTTC. Residues: CASSLGGVANYGYTF.

V is TRBV11-3 and J is TRBJ2-7; 10 bases are shared with TRBD2. Germline CDR1 SGHNT, CDR2 YENEEA. This CDR3 comprises 17 residues. Trimming removed 6 bases from V and 0 bases from J; junction bases left unmatched: 11. The CDR3 DNA sequence: TGTGCCAGCAGTTCGCCTAGCGGGAGCGTGCCCTCCTACGAGCAGTACTTC. Its protein is CASSSPSGSVPSYEQYF. The full variable domain, rest sourced from reference TRBV11-3 and TRBJ2-7, is EAGVVQSPRYKIIEKKQPVAFWCNPISGHNTLYWYLQNLGQGPELLIRYENEEAVDDSQLPKDRFSAERLKGVDSTLKIQPAELGDSAVYLCASSSPSGSVPSYEQYFGPGTRLTVT.

V usage is TRBV19 and J usage is TRBJ1-3, with no clear D. Trimming took 4 bases from V and 0 from J, leaving 16 bases between them. Per the germline V gene, CDR1 is LNHDA and CDR2 is SQIVND (reference sequence). The CDR3 covers 17 residues. Written as DNA, the CDR3 is TGTGCCAGTAGTACCCGACCCGACTTCAGCTCTGGAAACACCATATATTTT. It is translated as CASSTRPDFSSGNTIYF.

CDR3 protein: CASSSPSGRSTSEQYF. CDR3 coding DNA: TGTGCCAGCAGTTCCCCAAGCGGGAGGAGTACGAGTGAGCAGTACTTC. The rearrangement links TRBV28 to TRBJ2-7, with 9 bases lining up with TRBD2. The J segment lost 7 bases and the V segment lost 4 bases, leaving 14 bases of the junction unmatched. The CDR3 is 16 amino acids. Germline-derived CDR1 and CDR2 are MDHEN and SYDVKM.

This clone was seen a few times. This rearrangement joins TRBV11-1 to TRBJ2-3; 13 bases align to TRBD2. Trimming cost V 5 bases and J 4 bases; bases outside gene matches: 3. The CDR3 covers 15 residues. Looked up from germline, CDR1 is SGHAT and CDR2 is FQDESV (reference sequence). Written as DNA, the CDR3 is TGTGCCAGCAGCCGGACTAGCGGGAGCCCAGATACGCAGTATTTT. Translation gives CASSRTSGSPDTQYF.

The chain combines TRBV27 with TRBJ1-1; D ambiguous. The CDR3 runs to 13 residues. Germline V gene sequence: CDR1 MNHEY, CDR2 SMNVEV (reference sequence). V shed 7 bases and J shed 4 bases, with 13 bases lying between them. The CDR3 sequence is CASTQSMGTEAFF. The CDR3 DNA reads as TGTGCCAGCACCCAGTCCATGGGCACTGAAGCTTTCTTT.

The chain combines TRBV5-1 with TRBJ2-7, with 13 bases fitting TRBD2. CDR1 and CDR2 (germline): SGHRS, YFSETQ. With 4 bases clipped from V and 6 bases from J, the junction kept 7 bases outside the gene matches. This CDR3 is built from 15 residues. As DNA, the CDR3 is TGCGCCAGCAGCCCTGGTGGACTAGCGGGAGCCGAGCAGTACTTC. Its protein is CASSPGGLAGAEQYF. The complete variable domain, with remaining parts taken from reference TRBV5-1 and TRBJ2-7, reads KAGVTQTPRYLIKTRGQQVTLSCSPISGHRSVSWYQQTPGQGLQFLFEYFSETQRNKGNFPGRFSGRQFSNSRSEMNVSTLELGDSALYLCASSPGGLAGAEQYFGPGTRLTVT.

This chain links TRBV18 with TRBJ1-3; TRBD1 matches 8 bases. Trimming removed 0 bases from V and 5 bases from J; junction bases left unmatched: 9. The CDR3 contains 17 residues. Germline CDR1 is KGHSH and CDR2 is LQKENI. CDR3 sequence: CASSPPAAGGKRNTIYF. The CDR3 DNA follows: TGTGCCAGCTCACCACCAGCGGCAGGGGGCAAACGAAACACCATATATTTT.

This chain joins TRBV18 and TRBJ1-5; 8 bases match TRBD1. Germline lookup yields CDR1 KGHSH and CDR2 LQKENI. This CDR3 is 13 amino acids long. Unmatched junction bases numbered 2, after V lost 5 bases and J lost 5 bases. CDR3 bases: TGTGCCAGCTCATCGGACAGGGATCAGCCCCAGCATTTT. Translated: CASSSDRDQPQHF.

J is TRBJ1-1 and V is TRBV28, with 8 bases that match TRBD1. This CDR3 contains 15 residues. Germline CDR1 MDHEN, CDR2 SYDVKM. V was clipped by 6 bases and J by 3 bases; unmatched bases: 9. The CDR3 sequence is CASSPGGQGDTEAFF. The CDR3 nucleotides are TGTGCCAGCAGCCCAGGCGGACAGGGCGACACTGAAGCTTTCTTT.

The rearrangement joins TRBV15 to TRBJ1-3, with D perhaps matching TRBD1 (5 bases). Trimming took 1 base from V and 0 from J, leaving 7 bases between them. Germline values: CDR1 LNHNV, CDR2 YYDKDF (reference sequence). The length of the CDR3 is 15 residues. This chain's CDR3 is CATSRGGVSGNTIYF. The CDR3 nucleotides read TGTGCCACCAGCAGAGGGGGGGTCTCTGGAAACACCATATATTTT.

V gene TRBV7-4 combines with J gene TRBJ1-1, with TRBD1 matching over 8 bases. This CDR3 comprises 18 residues. Trimming removed 0 bases from V and 3 bases from J; junction bases left unmatched: 12. Germline-derived CDR1 and CDR2 are SGHVT and SQSDAQ. The CDR3 here is CASSLASGQGARDTEAFF. The DNA for the CDR3 is TGTGCCAGCAGCTTAGCAAGTGGCCAGGGGGCGCGGGACACTGAAGCTTTCTTT.

This clone has more than one count but fewer than ten. The chain has TRBV4-2 and TRBJ2-3, with D possibly TRBD2 on 6 matching bases. Germline V gives CDR1 LGHNA, CDR2 YNFKEQ. This CDR3 comprises 17 residues. The V end was cut by 4 bases, the J end by 1 base, with 18 bases between. The CDR3 is CASSPSTGGQGTDTQYF. The CDR3 DNA sequence: TGTGCCAGCAGCCCGTCCACCGGGGGTCAGGGCACAGATACGCAGTATTTT.